A selection of T cell receptor beta chains follows, all from one sample in a study of T cell responses to AZD1222 COVID-19 vaccine. Using immunoSEQ multiplex PCR, the repertoire was profiled, and TCRdb retains in-frame clones only, with some absent. The sample contains roughly 100,000 clones, roughly 91% of which appear only once. Sequenced material: peripheral blood, taken on day 0 of AZD1222 vaccination. The receptors were gathered from an adult in good health. The CDR3 runs from the conserved cysteine through the conserved F or W. Fields, in order: D gene, J gene, V gene, clone size, CDR3 DNA, CDR3 protein. D genes are given only for firm matches. Some rows mark clone size as missing; the rest say once, few, many or name a class of expanded clone.

d_gene: NA
j_gene: TRBJ2-7
v_gene: TRBV14
abundance: NA
CDR3nt: TGTGCCAGCAGCCAAGAGGGGGGGGCGACTAGACCCTACGAGCAGTACTTC
CDR3aa: CASSQEGGATRPYEQYF

d_gene: TRBD1
j_gene: TRBJ2-7
v_gene: TRBV30
abundance: once
CDR3nt: TGTGCCTGGAGTGCGACCGGGACAGGAACGTCTACGAAGCAGTACTTC
CDR3aa: CAWSATGTGTSTKQYF

d_gene: NA
j_gene: TRBJ1-1
v_gene: TRBV25-1
abundance: NA
CDR3nt: TGTGCCAGCAGTGAAATAGGTGAGGGAGCTTTCTTT
CDR3aa: CASSEIGEGAFF

d_gene: NA
j_gene: TRBJ2-7
v_gene: TRBV19
abundance: few
CDR3nt: TGTGCCAGCCCCCCGGTAGCGAGGTCGTACGAGCAGTACTTC
CDR3aa: CASPPVARSYEQYF

d_gene: NA
j_gene: TRBJ1-3
v_gene: TRBV30
abundance: NA
CDR3nt: TGTGCCAGGGGTTCTGGAAACACCATATATTTT
CDR3aa: CARGSGNTIYF

d_gene: TRBD1
j_gene: TRBJ2-5
v_gene: TRBV6-5
abundance: NA
CDR3nt: TGTGCCAGCAGAGTGGGGACAGGGTGGGCCCAGTACTTC
CDR3aa: CASRVGTGWAQYF

d_gene: TRBD1
j_gene: TRBJ2-7
v_gene: TRBV7-9
abundance: NA
CDR3nt: TGTGCCAGCAGCTTTGGACAGGGGTGGCAGTACTTC
CDR3aa: CASSFGQGWQYF

d_gene: NA
j_gene: TRBJ2-3
v_gene: TRBV6-6
abundance: once
CDR3nt: TGTGCCAGCAGCCCCGGGAGAGAGAGCACAGATACGCAGTATTTT
CDR3aa: CASSPGRESTDTQYF

d_gene: NA
j_gene: TRBJ1-1
v_gene: TRBV7-8
abundance: NA
CDR3nt: TGTGCCAGCAGCTTGTCGAACACTGAAGCTTTCTTT
CDR3aa: CASSLSNTEAFF

d_gene: NA
j_gene: TRBJ2-5
v_gene: TRBV10-1
abundance: NA
CDR3nt: TGCGCCAGCAGTGATTGGGGTCGTGAGACCCAGTACTTC
CDR3aa: CASSDWGRETQYF

d_gene: NA
j_gene: TRBJ2-5
v_gene: TRBV28
abundance: NA
CDR3nt: TGTGCCACGTTGGGATTTGGGACCCAGTACTTC
CDR3aa: CATLGFGTQYF

d_gene: NA
j_gene: TRBJ2-5
v_gene: TRBV18
abundance: NA
CDR3nt: TGTGCCAGCTCACCGCCGACATGGGAGACCCAGTACTTC
CDR3aa: CASSPPTWETQYF

d_gene: TRBD2
j_gene: TRBJ2-7
v_gene: TRBV12-3/TRBV12-4
abundance: NA
CDR3nt: TGTGCCAGCAGTTTGACGGGAGGATACGAGCAGTACTTC
CDR3aa: CASSLTGGYEQYF

d_gene: NA
j_gene: TRBJ1-1
v_gene: TRBV5-5
abundance: once
CDR3nt: TGTGCCAGCAGCTTGGGGGGGACGGTGAACACTGAAGCTTTCTTT
CDR3aa: CASSLGGTVNTEAFF

d_gene: NA
j_gene: TRBJ1-5
v_gene: TRBV6-4
abundance: NA
CDR3nt: TGTGCCAGCAGTCCTCTTTCGGGTAGCAATCAGCCCCAGCATTTT
CDR3aa: CASSPLSGSNQPQHF

d_gene: NA
j_gene: TRBJ2-5
v_gene: TRBV9
abundance: NA
CDR3nt: TGTGCCAGCAGCGTAGGGTCCAACTTCCAAGAGACCCAGTACTTC
CDR3aa: CASSVGSNFQETQYF

d_gene: NA
j_gene: TRBJ1-3
v_gene: TRBV6-5
abundance: NA
CDR3nt: TGTGCCAGCAGTTACTCCTATGGAAACACCATATATTTT
CDR3aa: CASSYSYGNTIYF

d_gene: NA
j_gene: TRBJ1-3
v_gene: TRBV10-3
abundance: NA
CDR3nt: TGTGCCATCAGTGACAATGGAAACACCATATATTTT
CDR3aa: CAISDNGNTIYF

d_gene: TRBD1
j_gene: TRBJ2-7
v_gene: TRBV27
abundance: NA
CDR3nt: TGTGCCAGCAGACCCGGACAGGCCCCCGAGCAGTACTTC
CDR3aa: CASRPGQAPEQYF

d_gene: TRBD2
j_gene: TRBJ2-1
v_gene: TRBV4-2
abundance: NA
CDR3nt: TGTGCCAGCAGCCAAGATCAGGCACTAGCGGGAGGGCCGGTAGAGCAGTTCTTC
CDR3aa: CASSQDQALAGGPVEQFF

d_gene: NA
j_gene: TRBJ2-5
v_gene: TRBV5-1
abundance: NA
CDR3nt: TGCGCCAGCAGCTTGGCCGGGACAAGCAAAGAGACCCAGTACTTC
CDR3aa: CASSLAGTSKETQYF

d_gene: NA
j_gene: TRBJ2-5
v_gene: TRBV29-1
abundance: NA
CDR3nt: TGCAGCTCCAGGGGATCCGGGGGTCAGGAGACCCAGTACTTC
CDR3aa: CSSRGSGGQETQYF

d_gene: NA
j_gene: TRBJ1-1
v_gene: TRBV28
abundance: once
CDR3nt: TGTGCCAGCAGTGCTACAGGAGGGACTGAAGCTTTCTTT
CDR3aa: CASSATGGTEAFF

d_gene: NA
j_gene: TRBJ1-5
v_gene: TRBV2
abundance: NA
CDR3nt: TGTGCCAGCAGTGAACGGCCTAGGGCCAATCAGCCCCAGCATTTT
CDR3aa: CASSERPRANQPQHF

d_gene: NA
j_gene: TRBJ2-7
v_gene: TRBV5-4
abundance: NA
CDR3nt: TGTGCCAGCAGCTTAGAGGGGGGGACCTACGAGCAGTACTTC
CDR3aa: CASSLEGGTYEQYF

d_gene: NA
j_gene: TRBJ2-2
v_gene: TRBV11-2
abundance: NA
CDR3nt: TGTGCCAGCAGCCCCGTGAGGGGGGCCGGGGAGCTGTTTTTT
CDR3aa: CASSPVRGAGELFF

d_gene: TRBD2
j_gene: TRBJ2-7
v_gene: TRBV2
abundance: NA
CDR3nt: TGTGCCGGAGGGACTAGCGGGGCAAGCTCCTACGAGCAGTACTTC
CDR3aa: CAGGTSGASSYEQYF

d_gene: TRBD1
j_gene: TRBJ1-2
v_gene: TRBV4-2
abundance: NA
CDR3nt: TGTGCCAGCAGCCAAGATAACAGGGGGCTTGGCTACACCTTC
CDR3aa: CASSQDNRGLGYTF

d_gene: NA
j_gene: TRBJ2-4
v_gene: TRBV28
abundance: NA
CDR3nt: TGTGCCAGCAGTTTGATGGGCGAAAGGGGCAAAAACATTCAGTACTTC
CDR3aa: CASSLMGERGKNIQYF

d_gene: NA
j_gene: TRBJ1-4
v_gene: TRBV19
abundance: NA
CDR3nt: TGTGCCAGTAGTACCCGACAGGAAAGAGGTGAAAAACTGTTTTTT
CDR3aa: CASSTRQERGEKLFF

d_gene: NA
j_gene: TRBJ2-2
v_gene: TRBV24-1
abundance: NA
CDR3nt: TGTGCCACCAGTGACCCGGGACGGCGAACCGGGGAGCTGTTTTTT
CDR3aa: CATSDPGRRTGELFF

d_gene: NA
j_gene: TRBJ1-2
v_gene: TRBV10-3
abundance: NA
CDR3nt: TGTGCCATCAGTGAGGGACAGAACTATGGCTACACCTTC
CDR3aa: CAISEGQNYGYTF

d_gene: TRBD2
j_gene: TRBJ2-3
v_gene: TRBV7-3
abundance: NA
CDR3nt: TGTGCCAGCAGCTTATATACTAGCGGGATGGGGGATACGCAGTATTTT
CDR3aa: CASSLYTSGMGDTQYF

d_gene: NA
j_gene: TRBJ1-1
v_gene: TRBV18
abundance: NA
CDR3nt: TGTGCCAGCTCGCGGGACACGAACACTGAAGCTTTCTTT
CDR3aa: CASSRDTNTEAFF

d_gene: TRBD1
j_gene: TRBJ1-1
v_gene: TRBV5-1
abundance: NA
CDR3nt: TGCGCCAGCAGCTTGGAGGGACAGCGCAAATTT
CDR3aa: CASSLEGQRKF

d_gene: TRBD2
j_gene: TRBJ2-3
v_gene: TRBV19
abundance: NA
CDR3nt: TGTGCCAGTAGTCCCTCCCGACTAGCGACCACAGATACGCAGTATTTT
CDR3aa: CASSPSRLATTDTQYF